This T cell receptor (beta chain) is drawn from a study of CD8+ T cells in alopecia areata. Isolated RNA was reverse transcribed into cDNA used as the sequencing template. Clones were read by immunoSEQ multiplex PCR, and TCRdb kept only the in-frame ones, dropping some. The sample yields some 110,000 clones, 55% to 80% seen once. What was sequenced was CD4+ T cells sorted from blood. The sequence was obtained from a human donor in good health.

The CDR3 protein is CASSQVLAGGSYANTGELFF. CDR3 DNA sequence: TGTGCCAGCAGCCAAGTTTTGGCGGGGGGGTCCTACGCGAACACCGGGGAGCTGTTTTTT. The rearrangement links TRBV4-2 to TRBJ2-2; 9 nucleotides agree with TRBD2. The junction had 12 bases not matched to a gene; V was cut back by 1 base and J by 0 bases. CDR1 and CDR2 (germline): LGHNA, YNFKEQ. The length of the CDR3 is 20 residues.